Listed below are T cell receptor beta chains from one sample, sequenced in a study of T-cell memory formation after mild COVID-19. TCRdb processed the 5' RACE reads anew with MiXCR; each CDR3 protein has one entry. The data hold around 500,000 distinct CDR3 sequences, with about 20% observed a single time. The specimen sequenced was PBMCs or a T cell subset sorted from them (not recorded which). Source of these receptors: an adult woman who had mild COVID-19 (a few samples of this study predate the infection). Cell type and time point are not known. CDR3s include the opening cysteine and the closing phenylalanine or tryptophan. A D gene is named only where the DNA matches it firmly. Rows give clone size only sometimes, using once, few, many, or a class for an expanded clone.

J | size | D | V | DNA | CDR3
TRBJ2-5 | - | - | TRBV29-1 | TGCAGCGTTGAAGGGACCCGGGCGCCGGGAGAGACCCAGTACTTC | CSVEGTRAPGETQYF
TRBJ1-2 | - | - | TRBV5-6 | TGTGCCAGCAGCCCCACCTCGGGGCAAATCGGCGTCGGCTACACCTTC | CASSPTSGQIGVGYTF
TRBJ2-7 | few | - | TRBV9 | TGTGCCAGCAGCGTAGGGGACTCCTCCTACGAGCAGTACTTC | CASSVGDSSYEQYF
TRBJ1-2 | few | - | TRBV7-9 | TGTGCCAGCAGCTTAGCTTACAGTGATGGCTACACCTTC | CASSLAYSDGYTF
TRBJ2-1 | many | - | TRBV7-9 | TGTGCCAGCAGCCCAAGCTCCTACAATGAGCAGTTCTTC | CASSPSSYNEQFF
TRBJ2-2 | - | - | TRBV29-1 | TGCAGCGTTGAAGATCGGAGGGCCGGGGAGCTGTTTTTT | CSVEDRRAGELFF
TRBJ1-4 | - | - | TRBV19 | TGTGCCAGTAGTCCCCCGATCCGGTCCGGAAAACTGTTTTTT | CASSPPIRSGKLFF
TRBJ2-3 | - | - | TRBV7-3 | TGTGCCAGCAGCTTAAAGGGGACGCTCCCGCGAGATACGCAGTATTTT | CASSLKGTLPRDTQYF
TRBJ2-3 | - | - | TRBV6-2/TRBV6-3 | TGTGCCAGCAGCCAAGGTTGGCGGGATTCAGATACGCAGTATTTT | CASSQGWRDSDTQYF
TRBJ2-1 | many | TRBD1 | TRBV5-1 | TGCGCCAGCAGCTTGGGAGCCGGGACAGTGGATGAGCAGTTCTTC | CASSLGAGTVDEQFF